These 18 T cell receptor beta chains were sequenced from one sample in a study of blood T cell repertoires in COVID-19. Using immunoSEQ multiplex PCR, the repertoire was profiled, and TCRdb retains in-frame clones only, with some absent. This table has more than 150,000 clones, 86% appearing once. The sample comprised peripheral blood. Source of these receptors: a woman in her 70s with acute or convalescent COVID-19.

CDR3 region: CASSWSGQPQHF. The CDR3 DNA is TGTGCCAGCAGTTGGAGTGGTCAGCCCCAGCATTTT. V and J are TRBV28 and TRBJ1-5; D not resolved. V lost 4 bases, J lost 6 bases, and 7 bases lay in between. The CDR3 consists of 12 residues. CDR1 is MDHEN and CDR2 is SYDVKM in the germline V gene.

The chain employs TRBV5-8 and TRBJ2-4, with 7 bases fitting TRBD1. This CDR3 is 16 amino acids long. The V and J ends lost 2 bases and 0 bases, in that order; junction bases with no gene match: 5. The germline V gene encodes CDR1 SGHTS and CDR2 YDEGEE. The CDR3 bases are TGTGCCAGCAGCTTCACAGGGGACGTAGCCAAAAACATTCAGTACTTC. Its protein product is CASSFTGDVAKNIQYF.

This chain connects TRBV10-3 to TRBJ2-7; 8 bases match TRBD1. The CDR3 is 16 amino acids. CDR1 is ENHRY and CDR2 is SYGVKD in the germline V gene. J gave up 1 base and V 4 bases, and 9 bases lay outside the gene matches. The CDR3 DNA reads TGTGCCATCAGTGGGCCCACGACAGGGGTGTCCTACGAGCAGTACTTC. Its translation: CAISGPTTGVSYEQYF.

This clone was found a few times. The CDR3 reads CASRDSDRASYGYTF. DNA for the CDR3: TGTGCCAGCAGGGACTCTGACAGGGCTTCCTATGGCTACACCTTC. V usage is TRBV6-6 and J usage is TRBJ1-2; TRBD1 matches 7 bases. Germline-derived CDR1 and CDR2 are MNHNY and SVGAGI (reference sequence). The CDR3 sequence is 15 residues long. V shed 6 bases and J 4 bases; nucleotides not matched to a gene: 11.

This chain links TRBV6-1 with TRBJ1-1; D not resolved. The CDR3 loop spans 14 amino acids. Between the trimmed V and J ends, which lost 2 bases and 4 bases, there was a span of 11 bases. Per the germline V gene, CDR1 is MNHNS and CDR2 is SASEGT. CDR3 residues: CASSELGSSTEAFF. CDR3 coding DNA: TGTGCCAGCAGTGAACTGGGGAGTAGCACTGAAGCTTTCTTT.

This rearrangement joins TRBV5-1 to TRBJ2-5; D is uncertain. The germline V gene has CDR1 SGHRS and CDR2 YFSETQ. V lost 1 base and J lost 5, with 6 bases in between. The CDR3 length is 12 residues. The CDR3 coding sequence is TGCGCCAGCAGCTTGAGACTCGAGACCCAGTACTTC. It is translated as CASSLRLETQYF.

This rearrangement joins TRBV28 to TRBJ1-3, with no clear D. CDR3 size: 14 residues. CDR1 MDHEN and CDR2 SYDVKM come from the germline V gene. V dropped 2 bases and J dropped 4 bases, with 9 bases sitting between them. The chain's CDR3 is CASSLGPAGNTIYF. In nucleotides, the CDR3 is TGTGCCAGCAGTTTAGGGCCGGCCGGAAACACCATATATTTT.

The rearrangement links TRBV2 to TRBJ2-1, with TRBD1 identical over 10 bases. Germline trimming cut 11 bases from V and 4 bases from J; bases unmatched to any gene: 5. Looked up from germline, CDR1 is SNHLY and CDR2 is FYNNEI. The CDR3 is made up of 13 amino acids. CDR3 nucleotides: TGTGCCCGCCGGGACAGGGGATACAATGAGCAGTTCTTC. Amino acids: CARRDRGYNEQFF.

The CDR3 DNA reads as TGTGCCAGCAGGGCTCCGGGACATACGAACACTGAAGCTTTCTTT. Translating it yields CASRAPGHTNTEAFF. This chain joins TRBV7-9 and TRBJ1-1; perhaps TRBD1 as D (6 bases). The CDR3 is 15 amino acids. Germline V gives CDR1 SEHNR, CDR2 FQNEAQ (reference sequence). V dropped 6 bases and J dropped 1 base, with 15 bases sitting between them.

This clone has more than one count but fewer than ten. The chain combines TRBV3-1 (or the pseudogene TRBV3-2) with TRBJ1-2; 7 bases line up with TRBD1. The CDR3 sequence is 14 residues long. Trimming cost V 3 bases and J 2 bases; bases outside gene matches: 3. The V gene's germline CDR1 is LGHDT and CDR2 YNNKEL (reference sequence). The CDR3 is CASSHSTGNYGYTF. Here the CDR3 DNA reads TGTGCCAGCAGCCACTCGACAGGGAACTATGGCTACACCTTC.

This clone came up a few times. V and J are TRBV18 and TRBJ2-7; 8 nucleotides line up with TRBD1. This CDR3 spans 15 amino acids. The trim removed 3 bases at V and 7 bases at J, leaving 11 bases unmatched. CDR1 KGHSH and CDR2 LQKENI come from the germline V gene. The CDR3 coding sequence is TGTGCCAGCTCACCGAAGACAGGGGACTTCGGGGAGCAGTACTTC. Amino acids: CASSPKTGDFGEQYF.

The chain couples TRBV5-1 to TRBJ2-1; TRBD1 is a possible D gene (6 bases). Germline V gene data show CDR1 as SGHRS and CDR2 as YFSETQ. The CDR3 spans 18 residues. V lost 7 bases, J lost 0 bases, and 23 bases lay in between. The DNA for the CDR3 is TGCGCCAGCCTCCCCGGGGACAACTCGGAAGGCTCCTACAATGAGCAGTTCTTC. Protein product: CASLPGDNSEGSYNEQFF.

This clone was detected a few times. The chain links TRBV10-3 to TRBJ1-5, with 7 bases identical to TRBD1. CDR1 ENHRY and CDR2 SYGVKD come from the germline V gene. CDR3 size: 14 residues. After removal of 6 bases from V and 4 bases from J, the junction contained 6 bases not matched to a gene. CDR3 in DNA: TGTGCCATCAGCCGGGACAGAGAGAATCAGCCCCAGCATTTT. Amino acids: CAISRDRENQPQHF.

The rearrangement uses TRBV19 and TRBJ1-2; D may be TRBD1 (6 bases). The germline V gene encodes CDR1 LNHDA and CDR2 SQIVND (reference sequence). The V end lost 7 bases, the J end lost 3 bases, and 15 bases lay between the germline ends. The CDR3 covers 14 residues. As DNA, the CDR3 is TGTGCCAGTACCCCGGACAGAGATTACTATGGCTACACCTTC. Its protein product is CASTPDRDYYGYTF.

This clone was seen only a few times. V usage is TRBV9 and J usage is TRBJ1-2; D may be TRBD1 (5 bases). V gave up 4 bases and J gave up 5 bases, with 15 bases separating them. Germline CDR1 SGDLS, CDR2 YYNGEE. CDR3 length equals 14 residues. CDR3 amino acids: CASSKGLLDYGYTF. The CDR3 nucleotides read TGTGCCAGCAGCAAGGGACTTCTTGATTATGGCTACACCTTC.

This chain's CDR3 is CASSPSGQINSPLHF. CDR3 bases: TGTGCCAGCTCACCTTCTGGACAGATTAATTCACCCCTCCACTTT. V usage is TRBV18 and J usage is TRBJ1-6, with D perhaps TRBD1 (6 bases). The CDR3 covers 15 residues. Germline CDR1 reads KGHSH; CDR2 reads LQKENI. V was trimmed by 3 bases and J by 6 bases, leaving 12 bases between them. The whole variable domain, filled in from reference TRBV18 and TRBJ1-6, reads NAGVMQNPRHLVRRRGQEARLRCSPMKGHSHVYWYRQLPEEGLKFMVYLQKENIIDESGMPKERFSAEFPKEGPSILRIQQVVRGDSAAYFCASSPSGQINSPLHFGNGTRLTVT.

V is TRBV16 and J is TRBJ1-3; 7 bases map to TRBD1. CDR3 size: 16 residues. Germline CDR1 reads KGHSY; CDR2 reads FQNENV. The J segment lost 1 base and the V segment lost 2 bases, leaving 5 bases of the junction unmatched. The CDR3 region has the DNA TGTGCCAGCAGCCAAGTGGACAGGTCATCTGGAAACACCATATATTTT. Its translation is CASSQVDRSSGNTIYF.

CDR3 sequence: CASSEYPGQNYGYTF. The CDR3 DNA follows: TGTGCCAGCAGTGAATACCCGGGACAGAACTATGGCTACACCTTC. This chain uses TRBV6-1 with TRBJ1-2; 7 bases line up with TRBD1. This CDR3 is built from 15 residues. Germline V gene sequence: CDR1 MNHNS, CDR2 SASEGT. V dropped 2 bases and J dropped 2; count of bases not matched to a gene: 5.